This T cell receptor (beta chain) was sequenced for a study of cytomegalovirus exposure and HLA in healthy donors. Study-level findings and limits: Researchers reported that a few CMV-associated chains were confirmed in vitro as CMV antigen-specific. Reported performance of the classifier showed diagnosis of cytomegalovirus status with high specificity and sensitivity.

Generated by immunoSEQ multiplex PCR, the TCRdb table keeps only in-frame clones and is missing some. The sample holds over 150,000 clones, 85% to 90% seen once. V lost 2 bases to trimming and J lost 4 bases, with 8 bases between them. The CDR3 totals 12 residues. CDR1 and CDR2 (germline): GTSNPN, SVGIG (reference sequence). The roughly 120-subject validation cohort, separate from the approximately 670-subject first cohort, included the donors. About this clone: Its antigen is currently unknown.

This TCR came from a man in his late teens or twenties in good health and CMV-seropositive. The V and J genes are TRBV30 and TRBJ1-1; no clear D gene. The sequencing sample was made of PBMCs. This CDR3 is CAWSSQFTEAFF. The CDR3 DNA sequence: TGTGCCTGGAGTTCCCAGTTCACTGAAGCTTTCTTT. The full variable domain, its missing parts supplied by reference TRBV30 and TRBJ1-1, is SQTIHQWPATLVQPVGSPLSLECTVEGTSNPNLYWYRQAAGRGLQLLFYSVGIGQISSEVPQNLSASRPQDRQFILSSKKLLLSDSGFYLCAWSSQFTEAFFGQGTRLTVV.